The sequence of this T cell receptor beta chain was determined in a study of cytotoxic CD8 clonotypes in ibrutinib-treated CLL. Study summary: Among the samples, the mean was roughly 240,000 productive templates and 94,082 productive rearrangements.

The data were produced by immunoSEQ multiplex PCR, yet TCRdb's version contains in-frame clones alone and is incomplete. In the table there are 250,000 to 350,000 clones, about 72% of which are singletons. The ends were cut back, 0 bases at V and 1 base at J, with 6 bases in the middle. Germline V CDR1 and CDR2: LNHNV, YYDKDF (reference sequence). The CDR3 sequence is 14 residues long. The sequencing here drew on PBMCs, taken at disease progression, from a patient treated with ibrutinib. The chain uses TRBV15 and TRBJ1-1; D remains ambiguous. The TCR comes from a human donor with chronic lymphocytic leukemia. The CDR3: CATSRDYKNTEAFF. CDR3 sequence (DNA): TGTGCCACCAGCAGAGATTATAAGAACACTGAAGCTTTCTTT.